These T cell receptor beta chains were read from a single sample in a study of OX40 agonist ivuxolimab in advanced cancers. Generated by immunoSEQ multiplex PCR, the TCRdb table keeps only in-frame clones and is missing some. The sample includes approximately 19,000 clones, around 86% of them seen just once. The sequencing here drew on CD4+ or CD8+ T cells sorted from blood, taken in a trial of the OX40 agonist ivuxolimab. The receptors shown here come from an adult with an advanced solid tumor such as melanoma, head and neck, liver or kidney cancer. Each CDR3 is given with its conserved first and last residue. A D gene is named only where the DNA matches it firmly. The listing skips clone size in some rows; elsewhere it reads once, few, many or a size class.

CDR3 DNA: TGTGCCAGCAGTGGGGCGGACCTCCTCCAGACCCAGTACTTC; CDR3 protein: CASSGADLLQTQYF; clone size: .; D gene: .; V gene: TRBV2; J gene: TRBJ2-5
CDR3 DNA: TGTGCCAGCAGCTTAATGCTAGCGGAACCGCCCGGGGAGCTGTTTTTT; CDR3 protein: CASSLMLAEPPGELFF; clone size: .; D gene: TRBD2; V gene: TRBV11-2; J gene: TRBJ2-2
CDR3 DNA: TGTGCCAGCAGCTTAGCACATTGGGCCTTCGAGCAGTACTTC; CDR3 protein: CASSLAHWAFEQYF; clone size: .; D gene: .; V gene: TRBV11-2; J gene: TRBJ2-7
CDR3 DNA: TGTGCCAGCGCCGAAGAGACCCAGTACTTC; CDR3 protein: CASAEETQYF; clone size: .; D gene: .; V gene: TRBV28; J gene: TRBJ2-5
CDR3 DNA: TGTGCCAGCAGCCAACCCCGGGACAGGGGGTCTGATACGCAGTATTTT; CDR3 protein: CASSQPRDRGSDTQYF; clone size: .; D gene: TRBD1; V gene: TRBV9; J gene: TRBJ2-3
CDR3 DNA: TGTGCCGGGGCGGAAGGAAACACCATATATTTT; CDR3 protein: CAGAEGNTIYF; clone size: once; D gene: .; V gene: TRBV7-8; J gene: TRBJ1-3
CDR3 DNA: TGTGCCAGTAGTCTGTTCGGCGACCCGAACACTGAAGCTTTCTTT; CDR3 protein: CASSLFGDPNTEAFF; clone size: medium-sized; D gene: .; V gene: TRBV19; J gene: TRBJ1-1
CDR3 DNA: TGCGCCAGCAGCTTGGCAAGAGAGACCCAGTACTTC; CDR3 protein: CASSLARETQYF; clone size: once; D gene: .; V gene: TRBV5-1; J gene: TRBJ2-5
CDR3 DNA: TGTGCCAGTAGTATGGGGGCTTACCATCAGTACTTC; CDR3 protein: CASSMGAYHQYF; clone size: .; D gene: .; V gene: TRBV19; J gene: TRBJ2-4
CDR3 DNA: TGTGCCAGCAGCGTAGGGGGAAGCAATCAGCCCCAGCATTTT; CDR3 protein: CASSVGGSNQPQHF; clone size: .; D gene: .; V gene: TRBV9; J gene: TRBJ1-5
CDR3 DNA: TGTGCCAGCAGCTTGGGTCAGTACAATGAGCAGTTCTTC; CDR3 protein: CASSLGQYNEQFF; clone size: .; D gene: .; V gene: TRBV5-6; J gene: TRBJ2-1
CDR3 DNA: TGTGCCAGCAGCGTTGCTAGCGGCCGCTCCTACAATGAGCAGTTCTTC; CDR3 protein: CASSVASGRSYNEQFF; clone size: once; D gene: TRBD2; V gene: TRBV9; J gene: TRBJ2-1
CDR3 DNA: TGTGCCAGCAGACTCAGGACGGGGGACGACAATGAGCAGTTCTTC; CDR3 protein: CASRLRTGDDNEQFF; clone size: .; D gene: .; V gene: TRBV6-5; J gene: TRBJ2-1
CDR3 DNA: TGCAGCGTTGACGATGAGGTCCGCACAGATACGCAGTATTTT; CDR3 protein: CSVDDEVRTDTQYF; clone size: .; D gene: .; V gene: TRBV29-1; J gene: TRBJ2-3
CDR3 DNA: TGCGCCAGCAGCCAAGGGGGGACGTTGGAGACCCAGTACTTC; CDR3 protein: CASSQGGTLETQYF; clone size: .; D gene: .; V gene: TRBV4-1; J gene: TRBJ2-5
CDR3 DNA: TGTGCCAGCAGTTACGTCCCGGGACAGGGCTCCGAGCAGTACTTC; CDR3 protein: CASSYVPGQGSEQYF; clone size: .; D gene: TRBD1; V gene: TRBV6-6; J gene: TRBJ2-7
CDR3 DNA: TGTGCCAGCAGCCCCGGGGGGGTTAGCAATCAGCCCCAGCATTTT; CDR3 protein: CASSPGGVSNQPQHF; clone size: .; D gene: .; V gene: TRBV9; J gene: TRBJ1-5
CDR3 DNA: TGTGCCAGCAGCCAAGGGACACCGGCCTACGAGCAGTACTTC; CDR3 protein: CASSQGTPAYEQYF; clone size: .; D gene: .; V gene: TRBV4-2; J gene: TRBJ2-7
CDR3 DNA: TGCAGCGTTTGGGGGGTAGCGGGCGCGGAGAGCTACGAGCAGTACTTC; CDR3 protein: CSVWGVAGAESYEQYF; clone size: .; D gene: TRBD2; V gene: TRBV29-1; J gene: TRBJ2-7
CDR3 DNA: TGTGCCAGCAGTCCTTTGAGGGGCTACAATGAGCAGTTCTTC; CDR3 protein: CASSPLRGYNEQFF; clone size: .; D gene: .; V gene: TRBV28; J gene: TRBJ2-1
CDR3 DNA: TGTGCCAGCCGGGCTTCCAGCAGCTCGAATTCACCCCTCCACTTT; CDR3 protein: CASRASSSSNSPLHF; clone size: .; D gene: .; V gene: TRBV9; J gene: TRBJ1-6
CDR3 DNA: TGTGCCAGCAGCCAAGATGTAGGTTACAATCAGCCCCAGCATTTT; CDR3 protein: CASSQDVGYNQPQHF; clone size: .; D gene: .; V gene: TRBV4-2; J gene: TRBJ1-5
CDR3 DNA: TGTGCCAGCAGTGTGGGCGCCTACGAGCAGTACTTC; CDR3 protein: CASSVGAYEQYF; clone size: .; D gene: .; V gene: TRBV25-1; J gene: TRBJ2-7
CDR3 DNA: TGTGCCAGCAGCACACAAGACAGCAAGCCCCAGCATTTT; CDR3 protein: CASSTQDSKPQHF; clone size: .; D gene: .; V gene: TRBV7-9; J gene: TRBJ1-5
CDR3 DNA: TGTGCCAGCAACTTAGCGGGACTCTTCAATGAGCAGTTCTTC; CDR3 protein: CASNLAGLFNEQFF; clone size: few; D gene: TRBD2; V gene: TRBV7-8; J gene: TRBJ2-1
CDR3 DNA: TGTGCCAGCAGCTTATATCGGGGGAACTACGACTACGAGCAGTACTTC; CDR3 protein: CASSLYRGNYDYEQYF; clone size: .; D gene: .; V gene: TRBV11-1; J gene: TRBJ2-7
CDR3 DNA: TGTGCCAGCAGTCCGTACAATGAGCAGTTCTTC; CDR3 protein: CASSPYNEQFF; clone size: once; D gene: .; V gene: TRBV28; J gene: TRBJ2-1
CDR3 DNA: TGTGCCACCAGCAGTTTGGGTTTATACAATGAGCAGTTCTTC; CDR3 protein: CATSSLGLYNEQFF; clone size: .; D gene: .; V gene: TRBV15; J gene: TRBJ2-1
CDR3 DNA: TGCGCCAGCACTAGCAATGAGCAGTTCTTC; CDR3 protein: CASTSNEQFF; clone size: .; D gene: .; V gene: TRBV10-1; J gene: TRBJ2-1
CDR3 DNA: TGTGCCAGCAGCTTAAGGGTCCCCTACTTC; CDR3 protein: CASSLRVPYF; clone size: .; D gene: .; V gene: TRBV7-8; J gene: TRBJ2-5
CDR3 DNA: TGTGCCAGCAGCGTATGGGGATCGCTTGGCTACACCTTC; CDR3 protein: CASSVWGSLGYTF; clone size: few; D gene: .; V gene: TRBV9; J gene: TRBJ1-2
CDR3 DNA: TGTGCCAGCCAAGCGGGATGGAATGAGCAGTTCTTC; CDR3 protein: CASQAGWNEQFF; clone size: .; D gene: TRBD2; V gene: TRBV5-6; J gene: TRBJ2-1
CDR3 DNA: TGTGCCTGGTTAGGGACAGGGGGAAGAAAGTACTTC; CDR3 protein: CAWLGTGGRKYF; clone size: .; D gene: TRBD1; V gene: TRBV30; J gene: TRBJ2-7
CDR3 DNA: TGCAGCGTTGAAGCCCTACGACCCGAAGCTTTCTTT; CDR3 protein: CSVEALRPEAFF; clone size: .; D gene: .; V gene: TRBV29-1; J gene: TRBJ1-1
CDR3 DNA: TGTGCCAGCAGTTTTGGAGTTATGGACAATCAGCCCCAGCATTTT; CDR3 protein: CASSFGVMDNQPQHF; clone size: .; D gene: .; V gene: TRBV28; J gene: TRBJ1-5
CDR3 DNA: TGTGCCAGCAGCTCAGCAGGATTGAGCTATGGCTACACCTTC; CDR3 protein: CASSSAGLSYGYTF; clone size: .; D gene: .; V gene: TRBV7-9; J gene: TRBJ1-2
CDR3 DNA: TGCGCCAGCAGCCAAGTGGGGGGCATAGACGAGCAGTACTTC; CDR3 protein: CASSQVGGIDEQYF; clone size: .; D gene: .; V gene: TRBV4-1; J gene: TRBJ2-7
CDR3 DNA: TGTGCCAGCAGTTTTACGACAGGGATGGAGACCCAGTACTTC; CDR3 protein: CASSFTTGMETQYF; clone size: few; D gene: TRBD1; V gene: TRBV28; J gene: TRBJ2-5
CDR3 DNA: TGCGCCAGCAGCGCAGCGACCCCCTATGGCTACACCTTC; CDR3 protein: CASSAATPYGYTF; clone size: .; D gene: .; V gene: TRBV10-1; J gene: TRBJ1-2
CDR3 DNA: TGCGCCAGCAGCTCGGACAGGGCCCTCATCAGTGGAAACACCATATATTTT; CDR3 protein: CASSSDRALISGNTIYF; clone size: .; D gene: TRBD1; V gene: TRBV4-1; J gene: TRBJ1-3
CDR3 DNA: TGTGCCAGCAGCTTAGCCGGGGTCTACAATGAGCAGTTCTTC; CDR3 protein: CASSLAGVYNEQFF; clone size: .; D gene: .; V gene: TRBV11-2; J gene: TRBJ2-1
CDR3 DNA: TGTGCCAGTAGTATCCGGGACAGGGGCTACGAGCAGTACTTC; CDR3 protein: CASSIRDRGYEQYF; clone size: .; D gene: TRBD1; V gene: TRBV19; J gene: TRBJ2-7
CDR3 DNA: TGTGCCTGGAGTGTTTATACTGGCTACGAGCAGTACTTC; CDR3 protein: CAWSVYTGYEQYF; clone size: .; D gene: .; V gene: TRBV30; J gene: TRBJ2-7
CDR3 DNA: TGTGCCTGGAGTTCCCTGGAGGGAGTTGGCGGGGAGCTGTTTTTT; CDR3 protein: CAWSSLEGVGGELFF; clone size: .; D gene: .; V gene: TRBV30; J gene: TRBJ2-2
CDR3 DNA: TGTGCCAGCAGGACTGATGGTACGCGTTCTTGGGAGCTGTTTTTT; CDR3 protein: CASRTDGTRSWELFF; clone size: few; D gene: .; V gene: TRBV27; J gene: TRBJ2-2
CDR3 DNA: TGCAGCGCTCGGACAGGGGTGGCCTATGGCTACACCTTC; CDR3 protein: CSARTGVAYGYTF; clone size: once; D gene: TRBD1; V gene: TRBV29-1; J gene: TRBJ1-2
CDR3 DNA: TGTGCCAGCAGGCCGACAGGGGGTGACTCCTACGAGCAGTACTTC; CDR3 protein: CASRPTGGDSYEQYF; clone size: .; D gene: TRBD1; V gene: TRBV28; J gene: TRBJ2-7
CDR3 DNA: TGCAGCGCAGAGAGGGGCCACACTGAAGCTTTCTTT; CDR3 protein: CSAERGHTEAFF; clone size: .; D gene: .; V gene: TRBV29-1; J gene: TRBJ1-1
CDR3 DNA: TGTGCCAGCAGCTTAATAGTAGACGTCGCGAACACCGGGGAGCTGTTTTTT; CDR3 protein: CASSLIVDVANTGELFF; clone size: once; D gene: .; V gene: TRBV7-3; J gene: TRBJ2-2
CDR3 DNA: TGCGCCAGCAGTGAACAGGGGATGGTTAGCACTGAAGCTTTCTTT; CDR3 protein: CASSEQGMVSTEAFF; clone size: .; D gene: TRBD1; V gene: TRBV10-2; J gene: TRBJ1-1
CDR3 DNA: TGTGCCAGCAGTTACGGGGGCACCTACGAGCAGTACTTC; CDR3 protein: CASSYGGTYEQYF; clone size: .; D gene: .; V gene: TRBV6-5; J gene: TRBJ2-7
CDR3 DNA: TGTGCCAGCAGTTTCCGGGACAGGAGTCCCTATGGCTACACCTTC; CDR3 protein: CASSFRDRSPYGYTF; clone size: .; D gene: TRBD1; V gene: TRBV28; J gene: TRBJ1-2
CDR3 DNA: TGTGCCAGCAGTGGGGCAGGGGTCGGGGCCAACGTCCTGACTTTC; CDR3 protein: CASSGAGVGANVLTF; clone size: .; D gene: .; V gene: TRBV11-2; J gene: TRBJ2-6
CDR3 DNA: TGTGCCACCAGCAGAGAACGTAGCGGGAAGGGGGGTGAGCAGTTCTTC; CDR3 protein: CATSRERSGKGGEQFF; clone size: .; D gene: TRBD2; V gene: TRBV15; J gene: TRBJ2-1
CDR3 DNA: TGTGCCAGCAGCTTGGGGGCGGGGCCGGAAGCTTTCTTT; CDR3 protein: CASSLGAGPEAFF; clone size: .; D gene: .; V gene: TRBV13; J gene: TRBJ1-1
CDR3 DNA: TGTGCCAGCAGCGTTTATGGAAATGAGCAGTTCTTC; CDR3 protein: CASSVYGNEQFF; clone size: .; D gene: .; V gene: TRBV9; J gene: TRBJ2-1
CDR3 DNA: TGTGCCAGCAGTTATTCAGGCGGCTCAGGGGCTTTCTTT; CDR3 protein: CASSYSGGSGAFF; clone size: .; D gene: .; V gene: TRBV6-5; J gene: TRBJ1-1